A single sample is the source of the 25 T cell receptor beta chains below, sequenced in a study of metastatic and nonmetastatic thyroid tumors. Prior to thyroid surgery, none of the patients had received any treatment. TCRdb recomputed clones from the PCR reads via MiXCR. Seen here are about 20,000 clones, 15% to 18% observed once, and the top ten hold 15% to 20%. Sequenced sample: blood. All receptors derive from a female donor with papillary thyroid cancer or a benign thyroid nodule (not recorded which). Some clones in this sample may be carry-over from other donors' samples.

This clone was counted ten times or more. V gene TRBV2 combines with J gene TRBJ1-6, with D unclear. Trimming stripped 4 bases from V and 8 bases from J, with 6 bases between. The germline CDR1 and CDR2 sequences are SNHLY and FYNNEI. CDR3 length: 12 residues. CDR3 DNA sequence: TGTGCCAGCAGTGGCTCTGATTCACCCCTCCACTTT. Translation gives CASSGSDSPLHF.

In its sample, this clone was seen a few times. The CDR3 region has the DNA TGTGCCAGTAGTGCGGGACCGCGCAATCAGCCCCAGCATTTT. Protein: CASSAGPRNQPQHF. The chain joins TRBV19 to TRBJ1-5; the D gene is possibly TRBD1 (5 bases). V lost 5 bases to trimming and J lost 2 bases, with 10 bases between them. Per the germline V gene, CDR1 is LNHDA and CDR2 is SQIVND (reference sequence). This CDR3 comprises 14 residues.

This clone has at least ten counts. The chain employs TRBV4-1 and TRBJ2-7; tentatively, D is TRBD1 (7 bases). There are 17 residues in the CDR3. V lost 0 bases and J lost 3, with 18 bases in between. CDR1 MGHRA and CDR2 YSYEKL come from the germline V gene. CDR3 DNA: TGCGCCAGCAGCCAAGATCTCCCCGCAGGGGGAGGCTACGAGCAGTACTTC. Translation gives CASSQDLPAGGGYEQYF.

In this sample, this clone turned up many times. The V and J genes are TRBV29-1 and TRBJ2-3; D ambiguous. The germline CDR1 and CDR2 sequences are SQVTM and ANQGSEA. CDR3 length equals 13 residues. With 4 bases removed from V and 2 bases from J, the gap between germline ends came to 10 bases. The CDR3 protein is CSVAPAATDTQYF. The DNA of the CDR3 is TGCAGCGTTGCACCTGCGGCCACAGATACGCAGTATTTT.

CDR3 sequence reads: CASSLWTSGGYNEQFF. CDR3 bases: TGTGCCAGCTCACTATGGACTAGCGGGGGATACAATGAGCAGTTCTTC. The gene calls are TRBV18 and TRBJ2-1, with 13 bases fitting TRBD2. The CDR3 contains 16 residues. With V trimmed by 4 bases and J by 4 bases, 4 bases remained unmatched. The germline V gene has CDR1 KGHSH and CDR2 LQKENI.

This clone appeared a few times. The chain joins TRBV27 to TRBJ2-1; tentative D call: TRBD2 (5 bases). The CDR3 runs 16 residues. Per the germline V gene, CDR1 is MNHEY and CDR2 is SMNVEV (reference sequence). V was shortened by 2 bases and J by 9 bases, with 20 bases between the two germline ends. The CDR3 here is CASSLNPPAVAGEQFF. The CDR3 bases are TGTGCCAGCAGTTTAAACCCCCCAGCGGTTGCGGGTGAGCAGTTCTTC.

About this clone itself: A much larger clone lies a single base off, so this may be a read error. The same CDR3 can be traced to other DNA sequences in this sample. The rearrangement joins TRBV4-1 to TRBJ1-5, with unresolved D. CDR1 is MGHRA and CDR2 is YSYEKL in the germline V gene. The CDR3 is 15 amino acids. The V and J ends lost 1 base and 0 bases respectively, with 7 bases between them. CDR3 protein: CASSQVSGSNQPQHF. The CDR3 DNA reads TGCGCCAGCAGCCAAGTTTCAGGTAGCAATCAGCCCCAGCATTTT.

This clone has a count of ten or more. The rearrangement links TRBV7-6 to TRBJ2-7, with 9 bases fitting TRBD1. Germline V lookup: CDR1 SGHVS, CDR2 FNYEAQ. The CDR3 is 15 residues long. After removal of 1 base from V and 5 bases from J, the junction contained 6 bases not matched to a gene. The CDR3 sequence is CASSLVGQGLDEQYF. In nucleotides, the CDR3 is TGTGCCAGCAGCTTAGTGGGACAGGGATTGGACGAGCAGTACTTC.

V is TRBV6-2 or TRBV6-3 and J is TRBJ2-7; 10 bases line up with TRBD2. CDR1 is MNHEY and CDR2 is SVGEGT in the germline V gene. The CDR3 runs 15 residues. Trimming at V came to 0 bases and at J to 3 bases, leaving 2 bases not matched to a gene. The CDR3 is CASSYSLAGDYEQYF. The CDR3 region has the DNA TGTGCCAGCAGTTACTCTCTAGCGGGGGACTACGAGCAGTACTTC.

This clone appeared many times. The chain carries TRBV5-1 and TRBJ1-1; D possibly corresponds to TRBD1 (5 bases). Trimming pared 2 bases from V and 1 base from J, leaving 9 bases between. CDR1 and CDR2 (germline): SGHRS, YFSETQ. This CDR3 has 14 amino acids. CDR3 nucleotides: TGCGCCAGCAGCTTATGGGGCGCGAACACTGAAGCTTTCTTT. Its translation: CASSLWGANTEAFF.

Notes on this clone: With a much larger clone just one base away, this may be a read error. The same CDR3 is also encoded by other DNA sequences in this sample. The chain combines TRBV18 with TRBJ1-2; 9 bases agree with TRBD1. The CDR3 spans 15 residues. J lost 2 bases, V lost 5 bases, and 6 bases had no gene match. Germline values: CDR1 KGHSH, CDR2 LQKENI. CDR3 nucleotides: TGTGCCAGCTCATCTAATACAGGGGGCAACTATGGCTACACCTTC. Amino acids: CASSSNTGGNYGYTF.

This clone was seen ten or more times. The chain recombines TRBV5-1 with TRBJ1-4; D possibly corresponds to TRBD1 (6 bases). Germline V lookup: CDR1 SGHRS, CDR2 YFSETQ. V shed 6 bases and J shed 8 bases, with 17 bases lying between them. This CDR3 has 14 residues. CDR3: CASNLGGELEKLFF. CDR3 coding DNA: TGCGCCAGCAACCTAGGGGGGGAGTTGGAAAAACTGTTTTTT.

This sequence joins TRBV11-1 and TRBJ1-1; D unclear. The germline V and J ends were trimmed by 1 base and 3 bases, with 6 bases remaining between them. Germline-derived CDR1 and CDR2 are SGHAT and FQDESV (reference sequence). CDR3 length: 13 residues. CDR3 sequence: CASSLVRYTEAFF. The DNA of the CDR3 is TGTGCCAGCAGCTTAGTTCGCTACACTGAAGCTTTCTTT.

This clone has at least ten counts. Here the CDR3 reads CSALRRTTSGKETQYF. DNA of the CDR3: TGCAGTGCTTTGCGCCGCACGACTAGCGGGAAGGAGACCCAGTACTTC. This chain links TRBV20-1 with TRBJ2-5; TRBD2 matches at 11 bases. Germline lookup yields CDR1 DFQATT and CDR2 SNEGSKA (reference sequence). The V and J ends lost 5 bases and 5 bases, in that order; junction bases with no gene match: 13. The CDR3 runs to 16 residues.

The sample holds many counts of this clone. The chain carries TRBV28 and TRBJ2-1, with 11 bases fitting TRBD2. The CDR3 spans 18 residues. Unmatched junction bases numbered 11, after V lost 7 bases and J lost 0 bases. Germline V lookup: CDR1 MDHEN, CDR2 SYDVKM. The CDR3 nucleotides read TGTGCCAGCAAAAGCCCTAGCGGGGGGACGAGCTCCTACAATGAGCAGTTCTTC. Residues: CASKSPSGGTSSYNEQFF.

The CDR3 DNA sequence: TGCAGCGTTGCCCACCGATCAGGGTTAGGAGGAAACACCATATATTTT. This encodes CSVAHRSGLGGNTIYF. The V gene is TRBV29-1, the J gene TRBJ1-3; a possible D gene is TRBD1 (5 bases). CDR1 SQVTM and CDR2 ANQGSEA come from the germline V gene. This CDR3 region has 16 residues. The V gene lost 4 bases and the J gene lost 4 bases, with 20 bases spanning the gap.

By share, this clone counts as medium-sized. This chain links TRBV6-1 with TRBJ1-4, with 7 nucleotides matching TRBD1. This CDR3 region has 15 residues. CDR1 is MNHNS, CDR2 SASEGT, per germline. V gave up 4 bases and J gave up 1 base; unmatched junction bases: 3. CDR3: CASSGQGGTNEKLFF. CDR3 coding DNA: TGTGCCAGCAGTGGACAGGGTGGAACTAATGAAAAACTGTTTTTT.

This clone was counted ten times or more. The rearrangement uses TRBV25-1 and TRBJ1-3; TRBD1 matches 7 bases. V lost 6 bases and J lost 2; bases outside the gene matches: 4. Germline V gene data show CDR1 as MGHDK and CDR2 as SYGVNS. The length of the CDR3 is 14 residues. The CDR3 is CASRPQGAGNTIYF. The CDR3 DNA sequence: TGTGCCAGCAGACCGCAGGGGGCTGGAAACACCATATATTTT.

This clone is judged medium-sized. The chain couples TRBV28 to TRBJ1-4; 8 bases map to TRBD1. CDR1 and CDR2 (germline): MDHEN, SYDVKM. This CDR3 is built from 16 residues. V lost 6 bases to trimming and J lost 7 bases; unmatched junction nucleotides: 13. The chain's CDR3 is CASSDPRQGLGEKLFF. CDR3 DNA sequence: TGTGCCAGCAGCGATCCTAGACAGGGGTTGGGTGAAAAACTGTTTTTT.

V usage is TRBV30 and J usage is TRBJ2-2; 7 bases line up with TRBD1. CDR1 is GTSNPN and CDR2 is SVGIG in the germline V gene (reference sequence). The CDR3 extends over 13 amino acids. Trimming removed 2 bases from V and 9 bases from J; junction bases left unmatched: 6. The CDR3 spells CAWSPRQGRELFF. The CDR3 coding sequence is TGTGCCTGGAGTCCCCGACAGGGCCGGGAGCTGTTTTTT.

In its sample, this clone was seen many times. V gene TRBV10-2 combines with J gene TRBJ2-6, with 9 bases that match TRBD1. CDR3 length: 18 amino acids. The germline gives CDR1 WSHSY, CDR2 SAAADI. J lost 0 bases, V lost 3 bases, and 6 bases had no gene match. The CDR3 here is CASSDLGQGLSGANVLTF. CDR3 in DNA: TGCGCCAGCAGTGACCTGGGACAGGGTCTCTCTGGGGCCAACGTCCTGACTTTC.

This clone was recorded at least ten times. CDR3 coding DNA: TGCAGTGCTCCAGGACTAGCGGGAAATGAGCAGTTCTTC. Its protein product is CSAPGLAGNEQFF. V gene TRBV20-1 combines with J gene TRBJ2-1, with TRBD2 matching 12 bases. The CDR3 extends over 13 amino acids. V lost 5 bases to trimming and J lost 7 bases; unmatched junction nucleotides: 3. Germline-derived CDR1 and CDR2 are DFQATT and SNEGSKA (reference sequence).

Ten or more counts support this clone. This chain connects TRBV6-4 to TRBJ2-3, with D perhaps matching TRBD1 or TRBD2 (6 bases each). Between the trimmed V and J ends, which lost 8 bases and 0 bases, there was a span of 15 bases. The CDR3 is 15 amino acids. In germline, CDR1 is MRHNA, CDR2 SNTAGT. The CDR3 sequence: CASARRGGSTDTQYF. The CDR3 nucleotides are TGTGCCAGCGCCAGACGAGGGGGGAGCACAGATACGCAGTATTTT.

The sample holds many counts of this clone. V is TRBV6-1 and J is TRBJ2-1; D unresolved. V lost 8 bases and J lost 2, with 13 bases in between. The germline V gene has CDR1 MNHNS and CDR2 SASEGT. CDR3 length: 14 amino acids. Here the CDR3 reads CASCSLGPYNEQFF. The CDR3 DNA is TGTGCCAGCTGTTCCCTTGGCCCCTACAATGAGCAGTTCTTC.

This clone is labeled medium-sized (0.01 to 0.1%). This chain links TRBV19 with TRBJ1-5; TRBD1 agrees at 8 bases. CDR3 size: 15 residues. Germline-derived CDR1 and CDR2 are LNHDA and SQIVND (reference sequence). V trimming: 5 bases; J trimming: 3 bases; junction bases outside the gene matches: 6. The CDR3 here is CASSRQGSYNQPQHF. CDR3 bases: TGTGCCAGTAGTCGACAGGGGAGTTACAATCAGCCCCAGCATTTT.